This TCR beta chain originates from a study of blood T cell repertoires in COVID-19. Repertoires were generated with immunoSEQ multiplex PCR, while TCRdb's copy carries only in-frame clones and drops some. The top ten clones hold around 5.1% of a sample with 150,000 to 200,000 clones, over 80% of them seen once. This CDR3 is 15 amino acids long. V lost 3 bases, J lost 2 bases, and 5 bases stayed unmatched. CDR1 MNHEY and CDR2 SMNVEV come from the germline V gene (reference sequence). This receptor was taken from a man in his 70s who had been exposed to COVID-19. This sequence joins TRBV27 and TRBJ1-2, with 8 bases that match TRBD1. Sequencing used PBMCs or T cells enriched from blood (not recorded which). This chain's CDR3 is CASSFSTGVNYGYTF. The CDR3, as DNA: TGTGCCAGCAGTTTCTCGACAGGGGTGAACTATGGCTACACCTTC.